What follows are 29 T cell receptor beta chains derived from one specimen sequenced in a study of OX40 agonist ivuxolimab in advanced cancers. The assay was immunoSEQ multiplex PCR, and TCRdb's table has in-frame clones only and misses some. The sample lists 75,000 to 100,000 clones, approximately 86% occurring once. The material was CD4+ or CD8+ T cells sorted from blood, obtained in a trial of the OX40 agonist ivuxolimab. These receptors all stem from an adult with an advanced solid tumor such as melanoma, head and neck, liver or kidney cancer.

The V call is TRBV5-1, the J call TRBJ2-7; 7 bases match TRBD2. Germline trimming cut 4 bases from V and 4 bases from J; bases unmatched to any gene: 2. The CDR3 is made up of 12 amino acids. The germline V gene has CDR1 SGHRS and CDR2 YFSETQ. This CDR3 reads CASSGEGYEQYF. As DNA, the CDR3 is TGCGCCAGCAGCGGGGAGGGATACGAGCAGTACTTC.

The chain combines TRBV9 with TRBJ2-2; TRBD2 agrees at 9 bases. Germline CDR1 is SGDLS and CDR2 is YYNGEE. The CDR3 length is 16 residues. Trimming took 3 bases from V and 6 from J; bases not matched to a gene: 9. CDR3 sequence reads: CASSGLAGFSAGELFF. CDR3 DNA sequence: TGTGCCAGCAGCGGCCTAGCGGGGTTTTCCGCCGGGGAGCTGTTTTTT.

The V call is TRBV18, the J call TRBJ1-5; a weak D match, TRBD1 (6 bases). The CDR3 loop spans 15 amino acids. Germline V gives CDR1 KGHSH, CDR2 LQKENI. Trimming removed 3 bases at V and 2 bases at J, with 11 bases between. The CDR3 protein is CASSPANRGNQPQHF. DNA for the CDR3: TGTGCCAGCTCACCTGCTAACAGGGGCAATCAGCCCCAGCATTTT.

The chain carries TRBV7-3 and TRBJ2-2; no clear D. The CDR3 totals 12 residues. V shed 4 bases and J shed 7 bases, with 7 bases lying between them. Germline CDR1 and CDR2: SGHTA and FQGTGA. The CDR3 here is CASSSPNGELFF. The CDR3 DNA follows: TGTGCCAGCAGCTCTCCCAACGGGGAGCTGTTTTTT.

The CDR3 here is CASSPGQTTYEQYF. The CDR3 DNA reads as TGTGCCAGCAGCCCGGGACAGACCACCTACGAGCAGTACTTC. V usage is TRBV7-9 and J usage is TRBJ2-7, with 7 bases matching TRBD1. The junction had 6 bases not matched to a gene; V was cut back by 5 bases and J by 2 bases. The CDR3 length is 14 residues. Germline values: CDR1 SEHNR, CDR2 FQNEAQ (reference sequence).

The chain combines TRBV30 with TRBJ1-1; D is undetermined. V lost 4 bases to trimming and J lost 1 base, with 10 bases between them. The germline gives CDR1 GTSNPN, CDR2 SVGIG (reference sequence). This CDR3 is 13 amino acids long. The CDR3 sequence: CAWTKTRNTEAFF. The CDR3 coding sequence is TGTGCCTGGACAAAGACAAGGAACACTGAAGCTTTCTTT.

The J gene is TRBJ1-4, the V gene TRBV28; D is possibly TRBD1 (5 bases). From germline, CDR1 is MDHEN and CDR2 SYDVKM. This CDR3 is built from 15 residues. V gave up 5 bases and J gave up 8 bases, with 18 bases separating them. The CDR3 protein is CASSTRMGVGEKLFF. CDR3 in DNA: TGTGCCAGCAGTACCCGAATGGGGGTTGGGGAAAAACTGTTTTTT.

This chain's CDR3 is CASSLSRGSYEQYF. The CDR3 bases are TGTGCCAGCAGCTTAAGCAGGGGCTCCTACGAGCAGTACTTC. The chain couples TRBV7-2 to TRBJ2-7, with D perhaps matching TRBD1 (6 bases). The CDR3 length is 14 residues. The V gene lost 2 bases and the J gene lost 0 bases, with 8 bases spanning the gap. CDR1 is SGHTA and CDR2 is FQGNSA in the germline V gene.

The chain links TRBV14 to TRBJ2-1; a possible D gene is TRBD2 (6 bases). CDR3 length equals 15 residues. The V gene lost 5 bases and the J gene lost 1 base, with 12 bases spanning the gap. Germline assignment: CDR1 SGHDN and CDR2 FVKESK. CDR3 sequence (DNA): TGTGCCAGCAGCACATCCGGGGGTTCCTACAATGAGCAGTTCTTC. Its translation: CASSTSGGSYNEQFF.

The chain recombines TRBV18 with TRBJ2-5, with 7 bases fitting TRBD1. The germline V gene encodes CDR1 KGHSH and CDR2 LQKENI. The junction had 5 bases not matched to a gene; V was cut back by 8 bases and J by 2 bases. The CDR3 loop spans 13 amino acids. CDR3 protein: CASLGTAQETQYF. DNA for the CDR3: TGTGCCAGCCTTGGGACAGCTCAAGAGACCCAGTACTTC.

V is TRBV4-2 and J is TRBJ2-5; D remains ambiguous. The CDR3 is 15 amino acids. Deletions cut 3 bases from V and 5 bases from J, with 16 bases between. Germline V lookup: CDR1 LGHNA, CDR2 YNFKEQ. The DNA for the CDR3 is TGTGCCAGCAGCCATGCCACGGGTGGTCGGGAGACCCAGTACTTC. Amino acids: CASSHATGGRETQYF.

This chain links TRBV30 with TRBJ1-6, with unresolved D. This CDR3 is 12 amino acids long. Trimming took off 4 bases at V and 10 bases at J, with 11 bases between the two ends. CDR1 is GTSNPN, CDR2 SVGIG, per germline (reference sequence). CDR3 protein: CAWKRDQSPLHF. The CDR3 DNA sequence: TGTGCCTGGAAACGAGACCAGTCACCCCTCCACTTT.

This chain connects TRBV18 to TRBJ1-4; D uncertain. Looked up from germline, CDR1 is KGHSH and CDR2 is LQKENI. The V gene lost 5 bases and the J gene lost 8 bases, with 15 bases spanning the gap. CDR3 size: 14 residues. This CDR3 reads CASSRGSSGEKLFF. DNA of the CDR3: TGTGCCAGCTCAAGAGGGAGTTCCGGCGAAAAACTGTTTTTT.

The J gene is TRBJ1-1, the V gene TRBV6-1; D is unclear. Trimming removed 7 bases at V and 1 base at J, with 16 bases between. Germline CDR1 MNHNS, CDR2 SASEGT. This CDR3 contains 15 residues. The CDR3 here is CASITLSTWNTEAFF. The CDR3 nucleotides are TGTGCCAGCATCACTCTTTCTACATGGAACACTGAAGCTTTCTTT.

This clone was seen just once. This chain links TRBV7-2 with TRBJ2-1; weak D call: TRBD2 (7 bases). V lost 6 bases and J 5 bases, leaving 20 bases between the germline ends. This CDR3 has 16 residues. CDR1 SGHTA and CDR2 FQGNSA come from the germline V gene. CDR3 residues: CASRMAAGHYNNEQFF. The CDR3 bases are TGTGCCAGCAGGATGGCAGCGGGACACTACAACAATGAGCAGTTCTTC.

The V gene is TRBV7-2, the J gene TRBJ1-2, with D uncertain. Germline V CDR1 and CDR2: SGHTA, FQGNSA. With 5 bases removed from V and 0 bases from J, the gap between germline ends came to 13 bases. CDR3 length: 15 residues. CDR3: CASSPSGGTNYGYTF. CDR3 sequence (DNA): TGTGCCAGCAGCCCAAGTGGTGGCACTAACTATGGCTACACCTTC.

The chain employs TRBV28 and TRBJ2-2, with D possibly TRBD2 on 6 matching bases. The V end was cut by 6 bases, the J end by 4 bases, with 15 bases between. Germline CDR1 reads MDHEN; CDR2 reads SYDVKM. The CDR3 runs 15 residues. Written as DNA, the CDR3 is TGTGCCAGCAGCCGGAGGGGCGTAGGCACCGGGGAGCTGTTTTTT. It is translated as CASSRRGVGTGELFF.

This chain links TRBV30 with TRBJ1-1; D is perhaps TRBD1 (6 bases). The CDR3 extends over 13 amino acids. The V end lost 5 bases, the J end lost 1 base, and 11 bases lay between the germline ends. Germline-derived CDR1 and CDR2 are GTSNPN and SVGIG (reference sequence). CDR3 DNA: TGTGCCTGGGCCCGACAGGCGAACACTGAAGCTTTCTTT. Residues: CAWARQANTEAFF.

The chain uses TRBV19 and TRBJ2-7; TRBD1 is a possible D gene (6 bases). V was shortened by 2 bases and J by 1 base, with 15 bases between the two germline ends. The germline V gene encodes CDR1 LNHDA and CDR2 SQIVND (reference sequence). There are 16 residues in the CDR3. CDR3: CASSISPGQLSYEQYF. CDR3 sequence (DNA): TGTGCCAGTAGTATATCCCCCGGACAGTTATCCTACGAGCAGTACTTC.

The V gene is TRBV14, the J gene TRBJ1-6; D unclear. Germline V gives CDR1 SGHDN, CDR2 FVKESK. The V end was cut by 1 base, the J end by 10 bases, with 5 bases between. The CDR3 is made up of 12 amino acids. The chain's CDR3 is CASSQVRSPLHF. As DNA, the CDR3 is TGTGCCAGCAGCCAAGTACGCTCACCCCTCCACTTT.

This sequence joins TRBV30 and TRBJ1-5, with TRBD1 matching over 9 bases. Trimming took 5 bases from V and 4 from J; bases not matched to a gene: 3. Germline V gene sequence: CDR1 GTSNPN, CDR2 SVGIG (reference sequence). The CDR3 runs to 13 residues. The CDR3 region is CAWDGTGNQPQHF. The CDR3 nucleotides read TGTGCCTGGGACGGGACAGGGAATCAGCCCCAGCATTTT.

The chain links TRBV6-5 to TRBJ2-7; D is possibly TRBD2 (6 bases). CDR1 MNHEY and CDR2 SVGAGI come from the germline V gene. Trimming took off 8 bases at V and 4 bases at J, with 9 bases between the two ends. The CDR3 contains 11 residues. Here the CDR3 DNA reads TGTGCCAGCCGGGGGTCGTACGAGCAGTACTTC. Translation: CASRGSYEQYF.

This clone was observed once. V is TRBV28 and J is TRBJ1-5; no firm D call. The germline gives CDR1 MDHEN, CDR2 SYDVKM. V was shortened by 2 bases and J by 1 base, with 9 bases between the two germline ends. The CDR3 contains 15 residues. The CDR3 reads CASSLTGSSNQPQHF. CDR3 sequence (DNA): TGTGCCAGCAGTTTAACGGGGTCGAGCAATCAGCCCCAGCATTTT.

A single count supports this clone. The chain couples TRBV27 to TRBJ2-7; 8 bases line up with TRBD2. Germline-derived CDR1 and CDR2 are MNHEY and SMNVEV (reference sequence). V lost 5 bases to trimming and J lost 2 bases; unmatched junction nucleotides: 5. The CDR3 has 14 amino acids. The CDR3 nucleotides are TGTGCCAGCAGTCTCACTAGCGGCCCCTACGAGCAGTACTTC. It encodes CASSLTSGPYEQYF.

This clone was recorded once. The CDR3 nucleotides read TGTGCCAGCAGCTCAGAGACAGGGCGGGCTTTCTTT. Its protein product is CASSSETGRAFF. The rearrangement uses TRBV5-5 and TRBJ1-1; 7 bases are shared with TRBD1. This CDR3 has 12 amino acids. Germline V gene lookup returns CDR1 SGHKS and CDR2 YYEKEE (reference sequence). Losses at the gene ends were 3 bases for V and 11 bases for J; bases not matched to a gene: 7. The full variable domain, completed using reference TRBV5-5 and TRBJ1-1, is DAGVTQSPTHLIKTRGQQVTLRCSPISGHKSVSWYQQVLGQGPQFIFQYYEKEERGRGNFPDRFSARQFPNYSSELNVNALLLGDSALYLCASSSETGRAFFGQGTRLTVV.

Here the CDR3 reads CASRSPRGWNSPLHF. Written as DNA, the CDR3 is TGTGCCAGCAGGAGCCCGCGGGGTTGGAATTCACCCCTCCACTTT. This chain joins TRBV25-1 and TRBJ1-6; D is ambiguous. This CDR3 has 15 amino acids. V was clipped by 6 bases and J by 7 bases, with 16 bases between them. The germline gives CDR1 MGHDK, CDR2 SYGVNS.

CDR3 nucleotide sequence: TGTGCCAGTAGTATCAGGGGAAAAGCTATCCAAGAGACCCAGTACTTC. Translation: CASSIRGKAIQETQYF. V and J are TRBV19 and TRBJ2-5, with a possible D match to TRBD1 (6 bases). Looked up from germline, CDR1 is LNHDA and CDR2 is SQIVND (reference sequence). Trimming removed 3 bases at V and 1 base at J, with 15 bases between. The CDR3 extends over 16 amino acids.

This CDR3 is CASSSGGGWGNEQFF. The CDR3 coding sequence is TGTGCCAGTAGTAGCGGCGGTGGATGGGGGAATGAGCAGTTCTTC. The chain carries TRBV19 and TRBJ2-1; D assignment may be TRBD1 or TRBD2 (5 bases each). This CDR3 comprises 15 residues. Germline V gene data show CDR1 as LNHDA and CDR2 as SQIVND (reference sequence). V dropped 4 bases and J dropped 7 bases, with 17 bases sitting between them.

The chain is built from TRBV5-4 and TRBJ1-2; D is undetermined. CDR3 length: 14 residues. V was trimmed by 3 bases and J by 2 bases, leaving 11 bases between them. Germline V CDR1 and CDR2: SGHNT, YYREEE (reference sequence). The CDR3 DNA reads as TGTGCCAGCAGCTGGGCCCCTGGGAACTATGGCTACACCTTC. It specifies CASSWAPGNYGYTF.